The 26 T cell receptor beta chains given below trace back to one sample, sequenced in a study of cytomegalovirus exposure and HLA in healthy donors (dated by TCRdb to the late 2010s). The library came from the immunoSEQ multiplex PCR assay. For the multiplex PCR, a mixture combining 60 forward primers for TCR Vbeta segments and 13 reverse primers for TCR Jbeta segments was used. TCRdb re-hosts the immuneACCESS table, in-frame sequences only. Its copies lack some clones; in the studies checked, an unresolved V gene accounts for under half of them, and the cause for the rest is not known. For this sample there are around 80,000 clones; 62% appear just once. The ten top clones hold about 4.2% of the sample. Sequences were obtained from PBMCs. The receptors shown here come from a male donor in good health and CMV-seropositive.

The chain joins TRBV30 to TRBJ2-5; 7 nucleotides agree with TRBD1. CDR3 size: 14 residues. V gave up 2 bases and J gave up 1 base; unmatched junction bases: 4. CDR1 and CDR2 from the germline V gene are GTSNPN and SVGIG (reference sequence). Here the CDR3 reads CAWSRTGIQETQYF. In DNA, the CDR3 is TGTGCCTGGAGTAGGACAGGTATCCAAGAGACCCAGTACTTC.

The chain combines TRBV19 with TRBJ2-7; 8 nucleotides align to TRBD1. From germline, CDR1 is LNHDA and CDR2 SQIVND (reference sequence). The CDR3 length is 15 residues. V lost 5 bases to trimming and J lost 4 bases; unmatched junction nucleotides: 10. The CDR3 here is CASSFLGTGDYEQYF. CDR3 bases: TGTGCCAGTAGTTTCCTAGGGACAGGAGATTACGAGCAGTACTTC.

This clone was counted a single time. V usage is TRBV27 and J usage is TRBJ1-5, with TRBD1 matching 7 bases. This CDR3 has 12 amino acids. The germline CDR1 and CDR2 sequences are MNHEY and SMNVEV (reference sequence). The trim removed 8 bases at V and 4 bases at J, leaving 2 bases unmatched. The CDR3 here is CASDRVNQPQHF. In DNA, the CDR3 is TGTGCCAGCGACAGGGTGAATCAGCCCCAGCATTTT.

The V call is TRBV28, the J call TRBJ2-7; D possibly corresponds to TRBD2 (5 bases). Germline V gene sequence: CDR1 MDHEN, CDR2 SYDVKM. The CDR3 length is 14 residues. V was cut by 6 bases and J by 0 bases, with 12 bases left in between. The CDR3 DNA is TGTGCCAGCAGACGAACCGGGATCTCCTACGAGCAGTACTTC. Translating gives CASRRTGISYEQYF. The full variable domain, completed using reference TRBV28 and TRBJ2-7, is DVKVTQSSRYLVKRTGEKVFLECVQDMDHENMFWYRQDPGLGLRLIYFSYDVKMKEKGDIPEGYSVSREKKERFSLILESASTNQTSMYLCASRRTGISYEQYFGPGTRLTVT.

The gene calls are TRBV6-1 and TRBJ1-4, with 10 bases lining up with TRBD1. This CDR3 region has 14 residues. Germline trimming cut 6 bases from V and 8 bases from J; bases unmatched to any gene: 6. Germline CDR1 and CDR2: MNHNS and SASEGT. The CDR3 reads CASRPAGQGEKLFF. The CDR3 DNA follows: TGTGCCAGCAGACCCGCGGGACAGGGGGAAAAACTGTTTTTT.

The V gene is TRBV27, the J gene TRBJ2-7; 8 bases are shared with TRBD1. Germline V gene lookup returns CDR1 MNHEY and CDR2 SMNVEV (reference sequence). This CDR3 has 14 amino acids. V dropped 6 bases and J dropped 2; count of bases not matched to a gene: 6. CDR3 region: CASSLGQGPYEQYF. CDR3 sequence (DNA): TGTGCCAGCAGCCTAGGACAGGGACCCTACGAGCAGTACTTC.

The rearrangement uses TRBV6-1 and TRBJ2-1; TRBD2 matches at 10 bases. The CDR3 runs 15 residues. Germline CDR1 MNHNS, CDR2 SASEGT. V dropped 2 bases and J dropped 2; count of bases not matched to a gene: 0. The chain's CDR3 is CASSELAGAYNEQFF. CDR3 sequence (DNA): TGTGCCAGCAGTGAACTAGCGGGAGCCTACAATGAGCAGTTCTTC.

The chain employs TRBV19 and TRBJ2-3; TRBD2 aligns across 9 bases. The CDR3 loop spans 15 amino acids. CDR1 LNHDA and CDR2 SQIVND come from the germline V gene (reference sequence). Trimming took 7 bases from V and 0 from J; bases not matched to a gene: 5. This chain's CDR3 is CASNIAGVSTDTQYF. As DNA, the CDR3 is TGTGCCAGTAACATAGCGGGAGTGAGCACAGATACGCAGTATTTT.

In this sample, this clone turned up a few times. V is TRBV7-9 and J is TRBJ2-1, with TRBD2 matching 12 bases. Trimming at V came to 3 bases and at J to 4 bases, leaving 4 bases not matched to a gene. There are 16 residues in the CDR3. The germline V gene encodes CDR1 SEHNR and CDR2 FQNEAQ (reference sequence). The CDR3 nucleotides read TGTGCCAGCAGCTTTCAAACTAGCGGGAGGTACAATGAGCAGTTCTTC. Residues: CASSFQTSGRYNEQFF.

This clone was found a few times. The rearrangement joins TRBV7-8 to TRBJ2-5; D possibly corresponds to TRBD2 (6 bases). Germline assignment: CDR1 SGHVS and CDR2 FQNEAQ. The CDR3 spans 14 residues. V lost 3 bases to trimming and J lost 4 bases, with 12 bases between them. This chain's CDR3 is CASSLPGLLETQYF. The DNA of the CDR3 is TGTGCCAGCAGCTTGCCGGGACTTCTAGAGACCCAGTACTTC.

V and J are TRBV5-1 and TRBJ1-1; 8 nucleotides agree with TRBD1. The germline CDR1 and CDR2 sequences are SGHRS and YFSETQ. V trimming: 4 bases; J trimming: 4 bases; junction bases outside the gene matches: 9. The CDR3 has 15 amino acids. CDR3 DNA: TGCGCCAGCAGCACCGGACAGGGCCTTATCACTGAAGCTTTCTTT. Amino acids: CASSTGQGLITEAFF.

V usage is TRBV7-2 and J usage is TRBJ1-1; TRBD1 aligns across 7 bases. There are 14 residues in the CDR3. Germline-derived CDR1 and CDR2 are SGHTA and FQGNSA. The V gene end was trimmed by 1 base and the J gene end by 4 bases; junction bases not matched to a gene: 3. The CDR3 DNA reads as TGTGCCAGCAGCTTAGGAGGGGGCATCACTGAAGCTTTCTTT. This codes for CASSLGGGITEAFF.

The rearrangement joins TRBV7-9 to TRBJ2-5, with a tentative D call TRBD1 (6 bases). With 5 bases removed from V and 5 bases from J, the gap between germline ends came to 21 bases. Germline CDR1 and CDR2: SEHNR and FQNEAQ (reference sequence). The CDR3 runs to 16 residues. The CDR3 sequence: CASSPGEGVTTETQYF. As DNA, the CDR3 is TGTGCCAGCAGCCCCGGAGAGGGGGTAACAACGGAGACCCAGTACTTC.

V is TRBV7-3 and J is TRBJ2-5; D may be TRBD2 (6 bases). V lost 0 bases and J lost 2, with 10 bases in between. The germline V gene encodes CDR1 SGHTA and CDR2 FQGTGA. This CDR3 has 15 amino acids. Written as DNA, the CDR3 is TGTGCCAGCAGCTTAACGTCGGGGGTGCAAGAGACCCAGTACTTC. Amino acids: CASSLTSGVQETQYF.

CDR3 loop: CASSLALTPYEQYF. Here the CDR3 DNA reads TGTGCCAGCAGCTTAGCCCTGACTCCCTACGAGCAGTACTTC. This chain links TRBV7-2 with TRBJ2-7; D call uncertain. V lost 0 bases, J lost 2 bases, and 8 bases lay in between. Germline V gene sequence: CDR1 SGHTA, CDR2 FQGNSA. The CDR3 covers 14 residues.

For the CDR3, the DNA is TGTGCCAGCAGAGGATCAGGGAACTATGGCTACACCTTC. It encodes CASRGSGNYGYTF. The chain couples TRBV27 to TRBJ1-2; D is possibly TRBD1 (5 bases). CDR3 length equals 13 residues. V lost 6 bases, J lost 2 bases, and 10 bases lay in between. From germline, CDR1 is MNHEY and CDR2 SMNVEV (reference sequence).

This clone turned up a few times. V and J are TRBV19 and TRBJ2-1; perhaps TRBD2 as D (6 bases). V lost 4 bases and J lost 4, with 14 bases in between. The CDR3 runs to 15 residues. The germline CDR1 and CDR2 sequences are LNHDA and SQIVND (reference sequence). The CDR3 DNA sequence: TGTGCCAGTAGTACGGCCGGCGGGGTTTACAATGAGCAGTTCTTC. Its translation is CASSTAGGVYNEQFF. The full variable domain, its missing parts supplied by reference TRBV19 and TRBJ2-1, is DGGITQSPKYLFRKEGQNVTLSCEQNLNHDAMYWYRQDPGQGLRLIYYSQIVNDFQKGDIAEGYSVSREKKESFPLTVTSAQKNPTAFYLCASSTAGGVYNEQFFGPGTRLTVL.

V and J are TRBV7-9 and TRBJ2-1, with a tentative D call TRBD1 (6 bases). The CDR3 totals 16 residues. V was pared by 6 bases and J by 5 bases, with 20 bases between. Per germline, CDR1 SEHNR and CDR2 FQNEAQ (reference sequence). CDR3 in amino acids: CASRPKGESVNNEQFF. CDR3 DNA sequence: TGTGCCAGCAGACCAAAGGGGGAGTCTGTAAACAATGAGCAGTTCTTC.

This clone was counted a few times. The rearrangement uses TRBV27 and TRBJ1-2; 9 bases are shared with TRBD1. The J segment lost 5 bases and the V segment lost 2 bases, leaving 6 bases of the junction unmatched. The germline V gene has CDR1 MNHEY and CDR2 SMNVEV (reference sequence). The CDR3 totals 15 residues. In DNA form, the CDR3 reads TGTGCCAGCAGTTTAGAGGGACAGGGACGATATGGCTACACCTTC. Translated, it gives CASSLEGQGRYGYTF.

The CDR3 bases are TGTGCCAGCAGCCCCGGGACAGGGGGGAATTCACCCCTCCACTTT. This gives the protein CASSPGTGGNSPLHF. V usage is TRBV11-1 and J usage is TRBJ1-6, with 11 bases aligning to TRBD1. CDR3 length equals 15 residues. The V and J ends lost 5 bases and 7 bases, in that order; junction bases with no gene match: 4. The V gene's germline CDR1 is SGHAT and CDR2 FQDESV (reference sequence).

The sample holds one count of this clone. The chain employs TRBV19 and TRBJ2-2, with unresolved D. The CDR3 spans 13 residues. Looked up from germline, CDR1 is LNHDA and CDR2 is SQIVND (reference sequence). Trimming stripped 2 bases from V and 7 bases from J, with 8 bases between. CDR3 loop: CASSISSGGELFF. CDR3 DNA sequence: TGTGCCAGTAGTATATCGTCCGGCGGGGAGCTGTTTTTT.

The rearrangement joins TRBV6-5 to TRBJ2-2; 12 bases line up with TRBD2. Germline CDR1 MNHEY, CDR2 SVGAGI. The CDR3 loop spans 14 amino acids. Trimming cost V 5 bases and J 16 bases; bases outside gene matches: 11. CDR3 protein: CASSLTSGGSSRFF. The CDR3 DNA reads TGTGCCAGCAGTCTGACTAGCGGGGGCAGTAGTAGGTTTTTT.

This rearrangement joins TRBV15 to TRBJ1-3, with D perhaps matching TRBD1 (5 bases). The ends were cut back, 7 bases at V and 4 bases at J, with 17 bases in the middle. This CDR3 contains 15 residues. The V gene's germline CDR1 is LNHNV and CDR2 YYDKDF (reference sequence). The CDR3 spells CATTPAREGGNTIYF. CDR3 sequence (DNA): TGTGCCACCACCCCGGCCAGGGAAGGCGGAAACACCATATATTTT.

This clone was seen more than once but under ten times. The rearrangement joins TRBV11-2 to TRBJ2-2, with unresolved D. CDR3 length equals 13 residues. Germline assignment: CDR1 SGHAT and CDR2 FQNNGV. The V end was cut by 4 bases, the J end by 5 bases, with 8 bases between. CDR3 in DNA: TGTGCCAGCAGCTCCTTCGGGACCGGGGAGCTGTTTTTT. This codes for CASSSFGTGELFF.

V usage is TRBV5-4 and J usage is TRBJ1-2; D is ambiguous. The CDR3 covers 14 residues. Germline CDR1 reads SGHNT; CDR2 reads YYREEE (reference sequence). Trimming stripped 2 bases from V and 5 bases from J, with 13 bases between. The CDR3 sequence is CASSLSRGSYGYTF. The CDR3 nucleotides read TGTGCCAGCAGCTTAAGCCGGGGATCATATGGCTACACCTTC.

The chain employs TRBV5-1 and TRBJ2-1; 10 bases map to TRBD2. The CDR3 is 15 amino acids. Germline V lookup: CDR1 SGHRS, CDR2 YFSETQ. J lost 5 bases, V lost 0 bases, and 2 bases had no gene match. The CDR3 bases are TGCGCCAGCAGCTTGGTTAGCGGGGGGAACAATGAGCAGTTCTTC. This encodes CASSLVSGGNNEQFF.